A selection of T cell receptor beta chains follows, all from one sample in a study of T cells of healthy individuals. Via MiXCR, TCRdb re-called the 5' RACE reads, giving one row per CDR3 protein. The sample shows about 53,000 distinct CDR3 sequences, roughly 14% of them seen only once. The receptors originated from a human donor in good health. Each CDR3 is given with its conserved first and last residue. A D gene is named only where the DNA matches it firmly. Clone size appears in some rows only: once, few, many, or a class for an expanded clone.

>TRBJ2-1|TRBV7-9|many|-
CASIRHEPRNEQFF
TGTGCCAGCATCAGACACGAGCCGAGGAATGAGCAGTTCTTC
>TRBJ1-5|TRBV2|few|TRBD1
CASNLDRGDQPQHF
TGTGCCAGCAATCTGGACAGGGGCGATCAGCCCCAGCATTTT
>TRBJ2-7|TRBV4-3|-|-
CASSQVDGRLYEQYF
TGCGCCAGCAGCCAAGTGGATGGGCGCCTCTACGAGCAGTACTTC
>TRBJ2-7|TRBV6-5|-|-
CASSYSNPGQGSYEQYF
TGTGCCAGCAGTTACTCGAACCCGGGCCAGGGTAGCTACGAGCAGTACTTC
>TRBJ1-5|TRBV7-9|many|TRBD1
CASSNIGTGSNQPQHF
TGTGCCAGCAGCAATATCGGGACAGGGAGCAATCAGCCCCAGCATTTT
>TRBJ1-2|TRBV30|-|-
CAWRTDYGYTF
TGTGCCTGGCGGACGGATTATGGCTACACCTTC
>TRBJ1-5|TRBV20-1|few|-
CSARPPGGGNWGSQPQHF
TGCAGTGCTAGACCTCCGGGTGGGGGGAACTGGGGGAGTCAGCCCCAGCATTTT
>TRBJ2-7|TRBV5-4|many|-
CASSSRFRGENEQYF
TGTGCCAGCAGCTCCCGCTTCAGGGGCGAGAACGAGCAGTACTTC
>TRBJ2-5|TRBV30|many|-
CAWTPLGTVQETQYF
TGTGCCTGGACCCCCCTCGGGACCGTTCAAGAGACCCAGTACTTC
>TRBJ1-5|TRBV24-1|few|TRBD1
CATSEADRDGNQPQHF
TGTGCCACCAGTGAGGCGGACAGGGACGGCAATCAGCCCCAGCATTTT
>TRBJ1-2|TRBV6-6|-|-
CASSANGYTF
TGTGCCAGCAGTGCCAATGGCTACACCTTC
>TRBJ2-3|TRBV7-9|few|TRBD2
CASSLPSGWGTDTQYF
TGTGCCAGCAGCTTACCTAGCGGTTGGGGCACAGATACGCAGTATTTT
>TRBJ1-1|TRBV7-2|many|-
CASSLDWGGADTEAFF
TGTGCCAGCAGCTTAGACTGGGGGGGCGCCGACACTGAAGCTTTCTTT
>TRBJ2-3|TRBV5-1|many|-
CASSSGRTLSDTQYF
TGCGCCAGCAGCTCGGGACGAACCCTCTCAGATACGCAGTATTTT
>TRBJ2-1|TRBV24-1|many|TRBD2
CATSDKRGAWAGDEQFF
TGTGCCACCAGTGACAAGCGGGGGGCCTGGGCGGGCGATGAGCAGTTCTTC
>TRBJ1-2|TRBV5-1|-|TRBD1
CASSPGGRDSYGYTF
TGCGCCAGCAGCCCCGGGGGACGGGACAGCTATGGCTACACCTTC
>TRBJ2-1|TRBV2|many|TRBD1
CASSPGTGFNEQFF
TGTGCCAGCAGCCCCGGGACAGGGTTCAATGAGCAGTTCTTC
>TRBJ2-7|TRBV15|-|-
CATSPNPRTTNVPYEQYF
TGTGCCACCAGCCCAAACCCACGGACAACCAATGTACCCTACGAGCAGTACTTC
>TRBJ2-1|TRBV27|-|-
CASSLSSTLRQFF
TGTGCCAGCAGTTTATCATCGACCCTTAGACAGTTCTTC
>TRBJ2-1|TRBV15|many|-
CATHRVVGHNEQFF
TGTGCCACCCACAGGGTTGTAGGGCACAATGAGCAGTTCTTC
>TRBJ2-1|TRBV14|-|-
CASSQERRILSYNEQFF
TGTGCCAGCAGCCAAGAGCGACGTATCTTATCCTACAATGAGCAGTTCTTC
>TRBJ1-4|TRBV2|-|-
CASSEIRTGNEKLFF
TGTGCCAGCAGTGAAATAAGAACGGGTAATGAAAAACTGTTTTTT
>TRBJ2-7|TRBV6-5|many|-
CASSPDRGQSYEQYF
TGTGCCAGCAGTCCGGATCGCGGACAGTCCTACGAGCAGTACTTC
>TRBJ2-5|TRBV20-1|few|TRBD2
CSAKFGLAGTETQYF
TGCAGTGCCAAATTTGGACTAGCGGGAACGGAGACCCAGTACTTC
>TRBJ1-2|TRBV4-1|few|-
CASSRIGGLTNYGYTF
TGCGCCAGCAGCCGAATAGGGGGGTTAACTAACTATGGCTACACCTTC
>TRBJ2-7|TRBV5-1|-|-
CASSLTGPSYEQYF
TGCGCCAGCAGCTTGACAGGCCCGTCCTACGAGCAGTACTTC
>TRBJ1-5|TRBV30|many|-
CAWSVQSNQPQHF
TGTGCCTGGAGTGTACAGTCTAATCAGCCCCAGCATTTT
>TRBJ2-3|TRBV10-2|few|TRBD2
CAAGDSFFTDTQYF
TGCGCCGCGGGGGACTCGTTTTTCACAGATACGCAGTATTTT
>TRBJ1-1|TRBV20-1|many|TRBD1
CSAGRQGAMNTEAFF
TGCAGTGCTGGAAGACAGGGCGCCATGAACACTGAAGCTTTCTTT
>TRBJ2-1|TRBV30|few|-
CAWSPRQVGNEQFF
TGTGCCTGGAGCCCCCGACAGGTGGGGAATGAGCAGTTCTTC
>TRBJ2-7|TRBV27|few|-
CASSPGTPFLEQYF
TGTGCCAGCAGTCCAGGGACGCCATTCTTGGAGCAGTACTTC
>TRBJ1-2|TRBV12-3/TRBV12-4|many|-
CASSFSRGRSNYGYTF
TGTGCCAGCAGTTTTAGCAGGGGCCGGTCTAACTATGGCTACACCTTC
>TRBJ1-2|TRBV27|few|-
CASRSNYGYTF
TGTGCCAGCAGGTCGAACTATGGCTACACCTTC
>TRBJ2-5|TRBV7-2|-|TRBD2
CASSLGLAGERETQYF
TGTGCCAGCAGCTTGGGACTAGCGGGAGAGCGAGAGACCCAGTACTTC
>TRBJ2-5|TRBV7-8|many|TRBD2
CASSLRTSGGETQYF
TGTGCCAGCAGCTTAAGGACTAGCGGAGGGGAGACCCAGTACTTC
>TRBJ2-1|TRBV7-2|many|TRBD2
CASSLSLAGSPFF
TGTGCCAGCAGCTTATCCCTAGCGGGTTCTCCGTTCTTC
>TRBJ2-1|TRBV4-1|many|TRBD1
CASSHIIRDRGHEQFF
TGCGCCAGCAGCCATATTATCCGGGACAGGGGGCATGAGCAGTTCTTC
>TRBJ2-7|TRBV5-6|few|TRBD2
CASSYRSGGSYEQYF
TGTGCCAGCAGCTACCGCAGCGGGGGCTCCTACGAGCAGTACTTC
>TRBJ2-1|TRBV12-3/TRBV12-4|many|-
CASSFSRTHLSYNEQFF
TGTGCCAGCAGTTTTTCCCGGACTCACCTCTCCTACAATGAGCAGTTCTTC
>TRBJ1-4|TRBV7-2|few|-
CASSLSGNNEKLFF
TGTGCCAGCAGCTTATCAGGGAATAATGAAAAACTGTTTTTT
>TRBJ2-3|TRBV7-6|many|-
CASSLVGEGDRATQYF
TGTGCCAGCAGCTTAGTCGGGGAGGGGGACCGGGCTACGCAGTATTTT